This TCR beta chain was identified in a study of T cells after yellow fever vaccination. TCRdb passed the 5' RACE reads through MiXCR, listing each CDR3 protein once. Of approximately 300,000 distinct CDR3 sequences listed, around 7% are singletons. The sequencing here drew on PBMCs, taken roughly 47 days after the first yellow fever vaccination. This TCR was sampled from a young man who received the YFV17D yellow fever vaccine.

CDR3: CSAPRLAGGFTDTQYF. The CDR3 bases are TGCAGTGCCCCAAGACTAGCGGGGGGCTTCACAGATACGCAGTATTTT. The chain links TRBV20-1 to TRBJ2-3; TRBD2 matches 13 bases. The junction had 8 bases not matched to a gene; V was cut back by 6 bases and J by 2 bases. Germline V gives CDR1 DFQATT, CDR2 SNEGSKA (reference sequence). The CDR3 loop spans 16 amino acids.